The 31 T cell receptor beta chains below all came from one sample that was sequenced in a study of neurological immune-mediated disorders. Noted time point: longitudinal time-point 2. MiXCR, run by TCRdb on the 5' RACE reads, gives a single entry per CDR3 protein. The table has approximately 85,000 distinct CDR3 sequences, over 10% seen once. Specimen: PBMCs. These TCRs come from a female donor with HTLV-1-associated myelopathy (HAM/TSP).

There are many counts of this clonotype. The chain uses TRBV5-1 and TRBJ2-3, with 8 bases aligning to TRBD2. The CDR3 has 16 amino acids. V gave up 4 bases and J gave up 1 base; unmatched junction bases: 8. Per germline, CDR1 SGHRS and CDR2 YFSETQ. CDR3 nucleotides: TGCGCCAGCAGCCCCCTGAAAGCGGGGGGCACAGATACGCAGTATTTT. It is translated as CASSPLKAGGTDTQYF.

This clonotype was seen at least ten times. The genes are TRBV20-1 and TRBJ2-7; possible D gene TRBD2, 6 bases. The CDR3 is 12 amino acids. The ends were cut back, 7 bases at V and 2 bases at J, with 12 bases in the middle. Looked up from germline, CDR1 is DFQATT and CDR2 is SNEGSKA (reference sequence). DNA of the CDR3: TGCAGTGGACTGCGGGGTACCTACGAGCAGTACTTC. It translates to CSGLRGTYEQYF.

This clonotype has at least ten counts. The CDR3 spells CSVEEGGTGVEQYF. In nucleotides, the CDR3 is TGCAGCGTTGAAGAGGGCGGGACAGGGGTCGAGCAGTACTTC. The chain joins TRBV29-1 to TRBJ2-7, with 10 bases aligning to TRBD1. Germline-derived CDR1 and CDR2 are SQVTM and ANQGSEA. With 0 bases clipped from V and 6 bases from J, the junction kept 5 bases outside the gene matches. The CDR3 is 14 amino acids.

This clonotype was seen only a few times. The CDR3 DNA follows: TGCAGTGCTAGAGGAGGCGGGGCACAAGAGACCCAGTACTTC. Protein product: CSARGGGAQETQYF. The rearrangement links TRBV20-1 to TRBJ2-5; the D gene is possibly TRBD2 (6 bases). CDR3 length: 14 residues. Trimming cost V 1 base and J 2 bases, with 11 bases left between them. Germline V gene lookup returns CDR1 DFQATT and CDR2 SNEGSKA (reference sequence).

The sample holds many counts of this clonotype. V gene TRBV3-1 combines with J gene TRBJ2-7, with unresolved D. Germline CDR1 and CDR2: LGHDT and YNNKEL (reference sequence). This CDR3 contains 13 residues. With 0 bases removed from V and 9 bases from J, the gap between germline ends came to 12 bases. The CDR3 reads CASSQDRYVGQYF. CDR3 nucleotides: TGTGCCAGCAGCCAAGATCGATATGTGGGGCAGTACTTC.

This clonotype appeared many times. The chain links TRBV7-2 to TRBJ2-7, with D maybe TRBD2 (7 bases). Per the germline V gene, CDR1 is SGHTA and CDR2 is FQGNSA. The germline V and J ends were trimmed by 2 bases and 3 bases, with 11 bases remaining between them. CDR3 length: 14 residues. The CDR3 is CASSLQGGGYEQYF. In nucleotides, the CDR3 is TGTGCCAGCAGCTTACAAGGGGGGGGCTACGAGCAGTACTTC.

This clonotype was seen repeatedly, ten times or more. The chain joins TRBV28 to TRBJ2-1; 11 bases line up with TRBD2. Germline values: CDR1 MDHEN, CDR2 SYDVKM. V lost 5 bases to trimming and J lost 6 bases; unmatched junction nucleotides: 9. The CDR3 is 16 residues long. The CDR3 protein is CASSILAGGGRNEQFF. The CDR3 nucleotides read TGTGCCAGCAGTATTCTAGCGGGGGGCGGCCGCAATGAGCAGTTCTTC.

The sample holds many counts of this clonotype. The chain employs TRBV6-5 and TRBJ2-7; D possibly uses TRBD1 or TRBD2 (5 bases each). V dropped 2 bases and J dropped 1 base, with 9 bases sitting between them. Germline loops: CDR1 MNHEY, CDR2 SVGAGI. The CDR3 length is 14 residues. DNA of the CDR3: TGTGCCAGCAGTTACAGGGACGGATCCTACGAGCAGTACTTC. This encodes CASSYRDGSYEQYF.

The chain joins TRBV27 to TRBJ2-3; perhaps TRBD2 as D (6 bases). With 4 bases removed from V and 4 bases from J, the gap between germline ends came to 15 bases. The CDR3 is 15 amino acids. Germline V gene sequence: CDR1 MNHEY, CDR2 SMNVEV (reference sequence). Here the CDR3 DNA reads TGTGCCAGCAGTTCCCCCCCCACGGGGGCAGATACGCAGTATTTT. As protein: CASSSPPTGADTQYF.

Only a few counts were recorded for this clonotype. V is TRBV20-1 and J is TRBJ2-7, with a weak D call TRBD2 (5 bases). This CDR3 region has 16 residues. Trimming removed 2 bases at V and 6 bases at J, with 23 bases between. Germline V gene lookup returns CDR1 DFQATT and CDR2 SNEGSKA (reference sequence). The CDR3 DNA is TGCAGTGCTAGACTTGACCTGGGCGGGCTCCGGGGCGAGCAGTACTTC. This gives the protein CSARLDLGGLRGEQYF.

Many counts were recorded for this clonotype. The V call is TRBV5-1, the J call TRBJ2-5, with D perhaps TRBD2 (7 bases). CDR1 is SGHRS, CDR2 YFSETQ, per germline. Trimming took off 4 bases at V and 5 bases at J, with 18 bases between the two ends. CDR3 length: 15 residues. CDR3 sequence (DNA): TGCGCCAGCAGCATCTCGTTGGGGGGGCAGGAGACCCAGTACTTC. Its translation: CASSISLGGQETQYF.

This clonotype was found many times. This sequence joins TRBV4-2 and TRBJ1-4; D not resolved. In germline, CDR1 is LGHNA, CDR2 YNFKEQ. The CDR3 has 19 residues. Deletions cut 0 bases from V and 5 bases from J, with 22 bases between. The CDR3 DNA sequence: TGTGCCAGCAGCCAAGAATATTACGGTTTATTGGCTGAGAATGAAAAACTGTTTTTT. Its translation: CASSQEYYGLLAENEKLFF.

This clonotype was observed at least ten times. This CDR3 reads CASSEGDQETQYF. The DNA for the CDR3 is TGTGCCAGCAGTGAAGGGGACCAAGAGACCCAGTACTTC. The J gene is TRBJ2-5, the V gene TRBV6-1; D remains unclear. Looked up from germline, CDR1 is MNHNS and CDR2 is SASEGT. This CDR3 is 13 amino acids long. Deletions cut 1 base from V and 0 bases from J, with 3 bases between.

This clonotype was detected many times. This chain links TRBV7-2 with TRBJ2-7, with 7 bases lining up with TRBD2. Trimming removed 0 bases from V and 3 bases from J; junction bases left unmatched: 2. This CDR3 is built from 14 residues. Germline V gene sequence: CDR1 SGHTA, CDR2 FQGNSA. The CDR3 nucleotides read TGTGCCAGCAGCTTAGCGGGGGGGATCTACGAGCAGTACTTC. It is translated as CASSLAGGIYEQYF.

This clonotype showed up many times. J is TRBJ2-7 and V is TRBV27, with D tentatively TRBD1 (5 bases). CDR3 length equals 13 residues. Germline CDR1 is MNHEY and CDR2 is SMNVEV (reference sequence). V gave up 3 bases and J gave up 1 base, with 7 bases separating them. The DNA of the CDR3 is TGTGCCAGCAGTTTTACAGGATCCTACGAGCAGTACTTC. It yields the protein CASSFTGSYEQYF.

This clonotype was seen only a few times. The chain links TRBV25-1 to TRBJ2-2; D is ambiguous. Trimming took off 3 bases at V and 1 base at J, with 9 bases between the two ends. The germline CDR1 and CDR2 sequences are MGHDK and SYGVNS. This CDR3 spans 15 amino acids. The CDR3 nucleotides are TGTGCCAGCAGTGAGACACACAGGAACACCGGGGAGCTGTTTTTT. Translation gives CASSETHRNTGELFF.

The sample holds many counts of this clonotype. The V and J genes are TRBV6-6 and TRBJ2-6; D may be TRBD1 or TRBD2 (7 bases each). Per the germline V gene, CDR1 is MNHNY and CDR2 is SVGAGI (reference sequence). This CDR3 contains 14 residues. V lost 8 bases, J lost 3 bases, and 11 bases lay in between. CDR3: CASSGGGGANVLTF. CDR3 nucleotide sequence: TGTGCCAGCTCAGGGGGGGGTGGGGCCAACGTCCTGACTTTC.

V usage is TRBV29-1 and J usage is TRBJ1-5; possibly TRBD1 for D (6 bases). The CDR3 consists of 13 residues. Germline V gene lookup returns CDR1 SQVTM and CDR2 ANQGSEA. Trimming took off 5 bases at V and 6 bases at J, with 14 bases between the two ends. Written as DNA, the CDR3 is TGCAGCGTTTCTAGGGGGTCCGGTCAGCCCCAGCATTTT. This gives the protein CSVSRGSGQPQHF.

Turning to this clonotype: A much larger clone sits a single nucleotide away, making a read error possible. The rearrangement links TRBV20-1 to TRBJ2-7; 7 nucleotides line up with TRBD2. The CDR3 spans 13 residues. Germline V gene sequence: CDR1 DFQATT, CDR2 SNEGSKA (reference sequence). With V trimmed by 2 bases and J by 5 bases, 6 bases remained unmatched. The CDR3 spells CSARPREGHEQYF. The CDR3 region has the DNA TGCAGTGCTAGACCGAGGGAGGGACACGAGCAGTACTTC.

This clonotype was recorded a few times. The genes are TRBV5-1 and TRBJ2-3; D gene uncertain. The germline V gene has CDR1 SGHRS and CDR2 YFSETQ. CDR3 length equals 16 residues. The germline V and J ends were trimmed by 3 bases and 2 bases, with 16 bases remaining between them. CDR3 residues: CASSYYTTEHTDTQYF. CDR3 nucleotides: TGCGCCAGCAGCTACTACACAACGGAACACACAGATACGCAGTATTTT.

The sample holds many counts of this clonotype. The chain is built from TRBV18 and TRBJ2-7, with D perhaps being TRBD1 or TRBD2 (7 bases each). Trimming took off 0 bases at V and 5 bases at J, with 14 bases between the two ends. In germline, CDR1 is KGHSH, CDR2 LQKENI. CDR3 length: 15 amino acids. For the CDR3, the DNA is TGTGCCAGCTCACCACCGGGAGGGGGCCTGCACGAGCAGTACTTC. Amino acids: CASSPPGGGLHEQYF.

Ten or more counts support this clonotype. The CDR3 bases are TGTGCCAGCAGCGTATACGTACAGGGTGAGCAGTACTTC. Translating it yields CASSVYVQGEQYF. The chain links TRBV9 to TRBJ2-7, with D perhaps matching TRBD1 (6 bases). The CDR3 contains 13 residues. CDR1 and CDR2 (germline): SGDLS, YYNGEE. V was trimmed by 1 base and J by 7 bases, leaving 12 bases between them.

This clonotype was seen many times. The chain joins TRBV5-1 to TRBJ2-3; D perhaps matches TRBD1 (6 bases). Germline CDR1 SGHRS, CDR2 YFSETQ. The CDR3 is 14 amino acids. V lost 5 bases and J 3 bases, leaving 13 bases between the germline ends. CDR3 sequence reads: CASRRNTGTDTQYF. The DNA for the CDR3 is TGCGCCAGCAGACGAAACACAGGGACAGATACGCAGTATTTT.

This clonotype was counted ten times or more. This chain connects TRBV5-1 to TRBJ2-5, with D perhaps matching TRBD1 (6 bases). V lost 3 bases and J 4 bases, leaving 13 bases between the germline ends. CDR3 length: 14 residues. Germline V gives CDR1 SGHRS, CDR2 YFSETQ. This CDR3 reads CASSSSGTRETQYF. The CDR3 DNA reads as TGCGCCAGCAGCTCTTCCGGGACAAGAGAGACCCAGTACTTC.

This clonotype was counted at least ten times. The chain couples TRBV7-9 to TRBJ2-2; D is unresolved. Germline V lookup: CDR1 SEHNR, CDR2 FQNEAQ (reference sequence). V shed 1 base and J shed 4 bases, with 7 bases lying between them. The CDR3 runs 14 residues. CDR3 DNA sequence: TGTGCCAGCAGCTTAGATCAAGCCACCGGGGAGCTGTTTTTT. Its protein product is CASSLDQATGELFF.

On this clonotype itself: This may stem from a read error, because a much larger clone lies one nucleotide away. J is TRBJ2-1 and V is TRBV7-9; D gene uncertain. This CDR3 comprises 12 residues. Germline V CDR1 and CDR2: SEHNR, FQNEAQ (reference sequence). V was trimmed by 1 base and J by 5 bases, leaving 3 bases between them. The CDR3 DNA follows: TGTGCCAGCAGCTTAGTGCACAATGAGCAGTTCTTC. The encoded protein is CASSLVHNEQFF.

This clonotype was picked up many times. CDR3 DNA sequence: TGTGCCAGCGGTCTTGGTGGGGACAGCTCCTACGAGCAGTACTTC. Protein: CASGLGGDSSYEQYF. The genes are TRBV7-9 and TRBJ2-7; 7 bases agree with TRBD1. The CDR3 extends over 15 amino acids. The V and J ends lost 8 bases and 0 bases, in that order; junction bases with no gene match: 10. Germline CDR1 SEHNR, CDR2 FQNEAQ (reference sequence).

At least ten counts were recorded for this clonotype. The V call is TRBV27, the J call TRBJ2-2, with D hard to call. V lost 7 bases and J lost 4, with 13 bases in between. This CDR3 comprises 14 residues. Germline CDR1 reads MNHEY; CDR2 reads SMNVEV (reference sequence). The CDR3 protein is CASTNRVGTGELFF. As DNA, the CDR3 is TGTGCCAGCACGAATCGGGTGGGCACCGGGGAGCTGTTTTTT.

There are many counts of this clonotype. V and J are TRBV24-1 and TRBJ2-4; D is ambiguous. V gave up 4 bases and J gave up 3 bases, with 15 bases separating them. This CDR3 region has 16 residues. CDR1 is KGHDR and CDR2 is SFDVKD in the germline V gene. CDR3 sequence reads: CATSDESLVGKNIQYF. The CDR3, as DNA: TGTGCCACCAGTGACGAAAGCCTCGTGGGCAAAAACATTCAGTACTTC.

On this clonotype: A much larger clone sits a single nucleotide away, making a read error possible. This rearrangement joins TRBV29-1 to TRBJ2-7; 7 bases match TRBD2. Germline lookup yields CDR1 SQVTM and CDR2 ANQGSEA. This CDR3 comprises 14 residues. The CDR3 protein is CCVERSSGAYEQYF. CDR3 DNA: TGCTGCGTTGAAAGGTCAAGCGGGGCCTACGAGCAGTACTTC.

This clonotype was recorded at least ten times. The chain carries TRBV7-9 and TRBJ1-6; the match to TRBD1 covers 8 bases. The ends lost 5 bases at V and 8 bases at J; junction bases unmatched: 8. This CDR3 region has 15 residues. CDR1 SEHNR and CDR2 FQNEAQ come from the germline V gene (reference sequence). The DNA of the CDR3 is TGTGCCAGCAGCCAACACACAGGGGGTGATTCACCCCTCCACTTT. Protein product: CASSQHTGGDSPLHF.